These 18 T cell receptor beta chains were sequenced from one sample in a study of blood T cell repertoires in COVID-19. Only in-frame clones appear in the TCRdb table, and some are missing; sequencing was by immunoSEQ multiplex PCR. The sample yields approximately 200,000 clones, roughly 90% seen once. What was sequenced was PBMCs or T cells enriched from blood (not recorded which). The source is a woman aged 25 to 39 who had been exposed to COVID-19.

The chain recombines TRBV7-2 with TRBJ1-4; no reliable D call. CDR1 SGHTA and CDR2 FQGNSA come from the germline V gene. V dropped 3 bases and J dropped 5 bases, with 13 bases sitting between them. CDR3 length: 15 amino acids. CDR3 residues: CASSLAVGENEKLFF. In DNA form, the CDR3 reads TGTGCCAGCAGCTTGGCGGTGGGAGAAAATGAAAAACTGTTTTTT. Using reference TRBV7-2 and TRBJ1-4 for the parts outside the CDR3, the full variable domain is GAGVSQSPSNKVTEKGKDVELRCDPISGHTALYWYRQSLGQGLEFLIYFQGNSAPDKSGLPSDRFSAERTGGSVSTLTIQRTQQEDSAVYLCASSLAVGENEKLFFGSGTQLSVL.

The rearrangement joins TRBV5-1 to TRBJ1-5; no clear D. Trimming removed 0 bases at V and 7 bases at J, with 8 bases between. CDR3 length: 13 amino acids. Germline CDR1 SGHRS, CDR2 YFSETQ. The CDR3 DNA reads TGCGCCAGCAGCTTGGTTGGAGAACAGCCCCAGCATTTT. Translation gives CASSLVGEQPQHF.

This chain links TRBV15 with TRBJ1-2, with 7 bases identical to TRBD1. The germline CDR1 and CDR2 sequences are LNHNV and YYDKDF (reference sequence). V shed 0 bases and J 2 bases; nucleotides not matched to a gene: 9. This CDR3 comprises 17 residues. The CDR3 DNA follows: TGTGCCACCAGCAGAGACCCGAGACAGGGACCCAACTATGGCTACACCTTC. The encoded protein is CATSRDPRQGPNYGYTF.

The chain joins TRBV5-5 to TRBJ2-7; 8 bases are shared with TRBD2. J lost 6 bases, V lost 4 bases, and 12 bases had no gene match. Per germline, CDR1 SGHKS and CDR2 YYEKEE (reference sequence). The CDR3 contains 15 residues. CDR3 loop: CASSTTGLEGVEQYF. The CDR3 nucleotides are TGTGCCAGCAGCACGACGGGACTAGAGGGCGTCGAGCAGTACTTC. The full variable domain, completed using reference TRBV5-5 and TRBJ2-7, is DAGVTQSPTHLIKTRGQQVTLRCSPISGHKSVSWYQQVLGQGPQFIFQYYEKEERGRGNFPDRFSARQFPNYSSELNVNALLLGDSALYLCASSTTGLEGVEQYFGPGTRLTVT.

The count of this clone is one. V and J are TRBV15 and TRBJ1-5; D unclear. This CDR3 comprises 13 residues. The ends were cut back, 0 bases at V and 7 bases at J, with 7 bases in the middle. CDR1 is LNHNV, CDR2 YYDKDF, per germline (reference sequence). The CDR3 bases are TGTGCCACCAGCAGAGATTTCGTGCAGCCCCAGCATTTT. It encodes CATSRDFVQPQHF.

The V call is TRBV9, the J call TRBJ1-3; TRBD1 agrees at 10 bases. CDR1 is SGDLS and CDR2 is YYNGEE in the germline V gene. CDR3 length: 16 residues. With V trimmed by 2 bases and J by 4 bases, 6 bases remained unmatched. The CDR3 spells CASSVGTGAGGNTIYF. The CDR3 coding sequence is TGTGCCAGCAGCGTGGGGACAGGGGCTGGGGGAAACACCATATATTTT.

The chain recombines TRBV15 with TRBJ1-4, with unresolved D. V was cut by 0 bases and J by 13 bases, with 12 bases left in between. Germline V gives CDR1 LNHNV, CDR2 YYDKDF (reference sequence). This CDR3 comprises 13 residues. The CDR3 DNA is TGTGCCACCAGCAGAGATCAAACAGCCGGACTGTTTTTT. Protein: CATSRDQTAGLFF.

The rearrangement links TRBV18 to TRBJ1-5, with D unresolved. From germline, CDR1 is KGHSH and CDR2 LQKENI. V dropped 3 bases and J dropped 5 bases, with 8 bases sitting between them. This CDR3 has 13 residues. The CDR3 DNA reads as TGTGCCAGCTCACCGGGCTATGATCAGCCCCAGCATTTT. Its translation is CASSPGYDQPQHF.

The V call is TRBV7-8, the J call TRBJ1-1, with 10 bases fitting TRBD1. CDR1 is SGHVS and CDR2 is FQNEAQ in the germline V gene. The CDR3 is 14 residues long. Trimming at V came to 1 base and at J to 9 bases, leaving 5 bases not matched to a gene. CDR3 amino acids: CASSLVDRGRKAFF. In nucleotides, the CDR3 is TGTGCCAGCAGCTTAGTAGACAGGGGGCGAAAAGCTTTCTTT.

This rearrangement joins TRBV19 to TRBJ1-1, with 12 bases identical to TRBD1. V trimming: 4 bases; J trimming: 4 bases; junction bases outside the gene matches: 4. This CDR3 has 15 residues. Germline V gene data show CDR1 as LNHDA and CDR2 as SQIVND (reference sequence). The CDR3 loop is CASSTGQGAGTEAFF. The DNA for the CDR3 is TGTGCCAGTAGTACGGGACAGGGGGCAGGCACTGAAGCTTTCTTT.

This chain joins TRBV29-1 and TRBJ1-2, with D unclear. CDR1 SQVTM and CDR2 ANQGSEA come from the germline V gene. V shed 7 bases and J shed 2 bases, with 8 bases lying between them. The CDR3 extends over 11 amino acids. The CDR3 sequence is CSATENYGYTF. The CDR3 region has the DNA TGCAGCGCTACAGAAAACTATGGCTACACCTTC.

This chain connects TRBV25-1 to TRBJ1-5, with TRBD1 identical over 9 bases. The CDR3 contains 16 residues. Trimming removed 4 bases from V and 7 bases from J; junction bases left unmatched: 11. Germline V gives CDR1 MGHDK, CDR2 SYGVNS. This chain's CDR3 is CASSGGQGNSRQPQHF. DNA of the CDR3: TGTGCCAGCAGTGGGGGACAGGGAAACAGTAGGCAGCCCCAGCATTTT.

The chain uses TRBV5-1 and TRBJ1-3, with TRBD1 identical over 7 bases. Trimming cost V 0 bases and J 1 base; bases outside gene matches: 4. There are 16 residues in the CDR3. Germline lookup yields CDR1 SGHRS and CDR2 YFSETQ. For the CDR3, the DNA is TGCGCCAGCAGCTTGGGGCTGACAGGGTCTGGAAACACCATATATTTT. It codes for CASSLGLTGSGNTIYF.

The chain carries TRBV9 and TRBJ2-5; 12 nucleotides align to TRBD2. The ends lost 0 bases at V and 5 bases at J; junction bases unmatched: 8. The germline V gene encodes CDR1 SGDLS and CDR2 YYNGEE. The CDR3 runs 17 residues. The chain's CDR3 is CASSVDASGGGRETQYF. In DNA, the CDR3 is TGTGCCAGCAGCGTAGATGCTAGCGGGGGGGGTAGGGAGACCCAGTACTTC.

The sample holds one count of this clone. The V and J genes are TRBV3-1 (or the pseudogene TRBV3-2) and TRBJ2-5; TRBD2 matches at 7 bases. The CDR3 is made up of 15 amino acids. The V segment lost 4 bases and the J segment 2 bases; nucleotides outside the gene matches: 7. CDR1 is LGHDT, CDR2 YNNKEL, per germline (reference sequence). The CDR3 is CASSPQLGGQETQYF. CDR3 bases: TGTGCCAGCAGCCCCCAACTGGGGGGGCAAGAGACCCAGTACTTC.

The chain is built from TRBV3-1 (or the pseudogene TRBV3-2) and TRBJ1-1; TRBD1 is a possible D gene (6 bases). The V end lost 1 base, the J end lost 1 base, and 13 bases lay between the germline ends. From germline, CDR1 is LGHDT and CDR2 YNNKEL (reference sequence). The length of the CDR3 is 16 residues. CDR3 sequence reads: CASSQGLGQRNTEAFF. CDR3 DNA sequence: TGTGCCAGCAGCCAAGGCCTCGGACAGAGGAACACTGAAGCTTTCTTT.

CDR3 loop: CASSPLDREEAFF. The CDR3 nucleotides are TGCGCCAGCAGCCCACTCGACAGGGAAGAAGCTTTCTTT. This chain uses TRBV5-1 with TRBJ1-1; 7 nucleotides agree with TRBD1. After removal of 4 bases from V and 8 bases from J, the junction contained 8 bases not matched to a gene. The germline CDR1 and CDR2 sequences are SGHRS and YFSETQ. CDR3 size: 13 residues.

This clone was found once. The junction and the germline gene differ at one end; a read error may be behind it. This chain links TRBV7-7 with TRBJ2-5; 8 bases agree with TRBD1. This CDR3 contains 16 residues. From germline, CDR1 is SSHAT and CDR2 FNYEAQ (reference sequence). CDR3: CASSLRLLDRAETQYF. CDR3 sequence (DNA): TGTGCTAGCAGCTTACGTTTGTTGGACAGGGCAGAGACCCAGTACTTC.